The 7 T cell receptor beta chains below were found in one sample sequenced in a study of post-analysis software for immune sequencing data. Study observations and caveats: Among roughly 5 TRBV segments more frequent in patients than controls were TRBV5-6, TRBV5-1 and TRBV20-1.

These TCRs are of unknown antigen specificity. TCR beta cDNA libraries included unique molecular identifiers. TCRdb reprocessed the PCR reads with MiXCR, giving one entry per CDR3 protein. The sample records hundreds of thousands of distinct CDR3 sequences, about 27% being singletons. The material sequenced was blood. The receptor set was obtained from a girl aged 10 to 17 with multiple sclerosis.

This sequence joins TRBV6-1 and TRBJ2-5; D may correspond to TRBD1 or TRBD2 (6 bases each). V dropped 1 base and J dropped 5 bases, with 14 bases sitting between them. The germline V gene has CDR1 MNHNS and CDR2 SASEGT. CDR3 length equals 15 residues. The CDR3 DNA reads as TGTGCCAGCAGTGAAGTGGGGGGCAGAATGGAGACCCAGTACTTC. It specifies CASSEVGGRMETQYF.

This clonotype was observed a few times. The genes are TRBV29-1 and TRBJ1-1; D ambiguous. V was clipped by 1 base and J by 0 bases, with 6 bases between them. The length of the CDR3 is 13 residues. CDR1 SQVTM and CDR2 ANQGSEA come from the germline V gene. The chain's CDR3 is CSVEAGMNTEAFF. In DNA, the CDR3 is TGCAGCGTTGAAGCGGGAATGAACACTGAAGCTTTCTTT.

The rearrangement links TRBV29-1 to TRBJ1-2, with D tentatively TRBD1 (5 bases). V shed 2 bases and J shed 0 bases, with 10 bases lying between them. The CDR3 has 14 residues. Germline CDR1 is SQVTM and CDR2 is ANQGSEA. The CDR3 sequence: CSVENGASNYGYTF. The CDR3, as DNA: TGCAGCGTTGAAAATGGGGCCTCTAACTATGGCTACACCTTC. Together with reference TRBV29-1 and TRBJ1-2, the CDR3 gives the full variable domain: SAVISQKPSRDICQRGTSLTIQCQVDSQVTMMFWYRQQPGQSLTLIATANQGSEATYESGFVIDKFPISRPNLTFSTLTVSNMSPEDSSIYLCSVENGASNYGYTFGSGTRLTVV.

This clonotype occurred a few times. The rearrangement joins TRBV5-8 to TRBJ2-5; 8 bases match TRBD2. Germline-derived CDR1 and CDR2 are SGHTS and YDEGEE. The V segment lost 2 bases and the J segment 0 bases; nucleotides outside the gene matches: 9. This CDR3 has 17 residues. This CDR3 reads CASSFMASGLYQETQYF. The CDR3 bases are TGTGCCAGCAGCTTCATGGCTAGCGGGTTGTACCAAGAGACCCAGTACTTC.

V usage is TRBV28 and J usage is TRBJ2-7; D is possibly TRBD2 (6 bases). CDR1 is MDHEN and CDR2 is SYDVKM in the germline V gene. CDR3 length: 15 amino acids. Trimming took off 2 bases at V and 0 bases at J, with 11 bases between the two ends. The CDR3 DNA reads TGTGCCAGCAGTTTAGTTAGCGGAGACTCCTACGAGCAGTACTTC. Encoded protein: CASSLVSGDSYEQYF.

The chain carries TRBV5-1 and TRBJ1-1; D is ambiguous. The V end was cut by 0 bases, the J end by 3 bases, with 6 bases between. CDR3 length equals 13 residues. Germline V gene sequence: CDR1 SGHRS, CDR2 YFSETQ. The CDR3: CASSLERHTEAFF. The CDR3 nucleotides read TGCGCCAGCAGCTTGGAAAGACACACTGAAGCTTTCTTT. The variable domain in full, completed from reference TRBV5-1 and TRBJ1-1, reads KAGVTQTPRYLIKTRGQQVTLSCSPISGHRSVSWYQQTPGQGLQFLFEYFSETQRNKGNFPGRFSGRQFSNSRSEMNVSTLELGDSALYLCASSLERHTEAFFGQGTRLTVV.

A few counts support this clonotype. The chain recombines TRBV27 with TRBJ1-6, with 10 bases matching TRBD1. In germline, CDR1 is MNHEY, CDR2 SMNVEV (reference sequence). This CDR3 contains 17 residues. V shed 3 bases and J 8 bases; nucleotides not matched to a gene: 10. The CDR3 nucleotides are TGTGCCAGCAGTTTGACCTCGACAGGGGGCTTTTATTCACCCCTCCACTTT. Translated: CASSLTSTGGFYSPLHF.